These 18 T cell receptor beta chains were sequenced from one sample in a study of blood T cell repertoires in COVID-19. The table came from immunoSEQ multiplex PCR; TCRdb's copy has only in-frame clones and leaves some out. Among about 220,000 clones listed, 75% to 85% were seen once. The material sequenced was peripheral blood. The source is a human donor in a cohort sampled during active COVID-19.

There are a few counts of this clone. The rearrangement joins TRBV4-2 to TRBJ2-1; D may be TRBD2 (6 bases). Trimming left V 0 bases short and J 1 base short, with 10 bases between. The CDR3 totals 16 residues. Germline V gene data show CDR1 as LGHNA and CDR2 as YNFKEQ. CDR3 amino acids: CASSQDFAGSYNEQFF. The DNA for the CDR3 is TGTGCCAGCAGCCAAGATTTTGCGGGATCCTACAATGAGCAGTTCTTC.

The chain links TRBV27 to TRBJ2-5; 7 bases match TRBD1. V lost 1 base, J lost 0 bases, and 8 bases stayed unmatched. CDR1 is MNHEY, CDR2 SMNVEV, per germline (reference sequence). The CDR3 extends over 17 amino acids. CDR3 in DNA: TGTGCCAGCAGTTTATACCCGACAGGGATTGACCAAGAGACCCAGTACTTC. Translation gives CASSLYPTGIDQETQYF.

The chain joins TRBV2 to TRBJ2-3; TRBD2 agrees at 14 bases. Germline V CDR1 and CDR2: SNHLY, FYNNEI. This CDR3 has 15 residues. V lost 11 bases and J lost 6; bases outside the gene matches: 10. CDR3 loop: CASHRLAGGFDTQYF. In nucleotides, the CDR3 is TGTGCCTCCCACCGACTAGCGGGGGGGTTCGATACGCAGTATTTT.

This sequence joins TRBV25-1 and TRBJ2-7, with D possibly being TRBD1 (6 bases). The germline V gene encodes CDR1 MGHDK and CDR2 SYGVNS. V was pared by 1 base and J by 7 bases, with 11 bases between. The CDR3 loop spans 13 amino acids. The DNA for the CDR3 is TGTGCCAGCAGTGAATCGGACAGCCTGGAGCAGTACTTC. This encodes CASSESDSLEQYF.

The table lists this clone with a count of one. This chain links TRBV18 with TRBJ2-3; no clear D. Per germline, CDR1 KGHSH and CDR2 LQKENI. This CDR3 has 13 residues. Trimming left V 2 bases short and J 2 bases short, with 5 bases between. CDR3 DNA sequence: TGTGCCAGCTCACCATTACTCACAGATACGCAGTATTTT. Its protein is CASSPLLTDTQYF.

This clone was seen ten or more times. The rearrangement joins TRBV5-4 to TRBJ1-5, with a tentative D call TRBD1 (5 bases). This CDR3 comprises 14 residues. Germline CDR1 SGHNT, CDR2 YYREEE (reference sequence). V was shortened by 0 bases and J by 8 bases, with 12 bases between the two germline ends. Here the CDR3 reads CASSLAGGGEPQHF. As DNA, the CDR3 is TGTGCCAGCAGCTTGGCGGGAGGAGGGGAGCCCCAGCATTTT.

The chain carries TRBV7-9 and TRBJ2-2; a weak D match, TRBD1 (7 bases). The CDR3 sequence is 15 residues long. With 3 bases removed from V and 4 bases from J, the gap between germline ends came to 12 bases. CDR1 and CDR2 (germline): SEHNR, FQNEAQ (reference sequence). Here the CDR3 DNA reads TGTGCCAGCAGCTTCAGGGGGGCTCGCACCGGGGAGCTGTTTTTT. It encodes CASSFRGARTGELFF.

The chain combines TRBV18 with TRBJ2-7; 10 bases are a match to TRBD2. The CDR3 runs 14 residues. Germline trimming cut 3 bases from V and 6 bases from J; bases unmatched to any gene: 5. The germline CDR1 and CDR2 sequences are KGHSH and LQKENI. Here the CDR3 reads CASSPGTSEGEQYF. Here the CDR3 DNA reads TGTGCCAGCTCACCGGGGACTAGCGAGGGCGAGCAGTACTTC. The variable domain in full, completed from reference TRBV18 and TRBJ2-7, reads NAGVMQNPRHLVRRRGQEARLRCSPMKGHSHVYWYRQLPEEGLKFMVYLQKENIIDESGMPKERFSAEFPKEGPSILRIQQVVRGDSAAYFCASSPGTSEGEQYFGPGTRLTVT.

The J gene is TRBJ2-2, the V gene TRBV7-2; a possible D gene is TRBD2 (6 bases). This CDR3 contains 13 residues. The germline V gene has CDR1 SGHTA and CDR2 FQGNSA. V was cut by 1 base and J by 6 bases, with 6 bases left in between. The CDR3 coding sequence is TGTGCCAGCAGCTTAGTAGCGGCCGGGGAGCTGTTTTTT. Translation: CASSLVAAGELFF. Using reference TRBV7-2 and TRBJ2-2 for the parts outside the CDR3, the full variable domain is GAGVSQSPSNKVTEKGKDVELRCDPISGHTALYWYRQSLGQGLEFLIYFQGNSAPDKSGLPSDRFSAERTGGSVSTLTIQRTQQEDSAVYLCASSLVAAGELFFGEGSRLTVL.

The CDR3 DNA reads as TGCAGCTCCGAGACAGGGCAGACAGATACGCAGTATTTT. Its protein is CSSETGQTDTQYF. The genes are TRBV29-1 and TRBJ2-3; TRBD1 matches at 7 bases. J was trimmed by 3 bases and V by 8 bases; bases with no gene match: 8. Germline CDR1 and CDR2: SQVTM and ANQGSEA. The CDR3 covers 13 residues.

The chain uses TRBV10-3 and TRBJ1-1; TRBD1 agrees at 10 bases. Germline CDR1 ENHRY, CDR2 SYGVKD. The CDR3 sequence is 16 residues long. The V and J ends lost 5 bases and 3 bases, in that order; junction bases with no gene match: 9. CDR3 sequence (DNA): TGTGCCATCAGTCCGGGACAGGGGATCAGGTACACTGAAGCTTTCTTT. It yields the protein CAISPGQGIRYTEAFF.

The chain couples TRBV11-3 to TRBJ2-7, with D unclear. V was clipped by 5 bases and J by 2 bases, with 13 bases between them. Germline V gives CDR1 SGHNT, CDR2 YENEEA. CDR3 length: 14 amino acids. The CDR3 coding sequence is TGTGCCAGCAGCCCTTATGAACAGCCCTACGAGCAGTACTTC. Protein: CASSPYEQPYEQYF.

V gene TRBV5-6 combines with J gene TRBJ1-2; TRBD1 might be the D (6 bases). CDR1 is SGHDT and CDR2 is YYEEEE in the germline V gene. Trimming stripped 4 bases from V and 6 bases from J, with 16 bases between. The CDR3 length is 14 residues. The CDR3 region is CASSRNRGADGYTF. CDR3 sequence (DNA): TGTGCCAGCAGCCGAAACCGGGGGGCGGATGGCTACACCTTC.

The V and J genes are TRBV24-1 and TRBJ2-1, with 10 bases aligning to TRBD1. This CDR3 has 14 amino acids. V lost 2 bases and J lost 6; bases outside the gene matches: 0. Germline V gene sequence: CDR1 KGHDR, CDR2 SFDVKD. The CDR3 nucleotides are TGTGCCACCAGTGATTGGACAGGGGGCAATGAGCAGTTCTTC. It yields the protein CATSDWTGGNEQFF.

The CDR3 coding sequence is TGTGCCAGCAGTGAAGAGGAGGGGTCTGGAAACACCATATATTTT. It encodes CASSEEEGSGNTIYF. This chain connects TRBV6-1 to TRBJ1-3, with D possibly TRBD1 on 5 matching bases. Trimming left V 1 base short and J 1 base short, with 8 bases between. Germline CDR1 and CDR2: MNHNS and SASEGT. This CDR3 is built from 15 residues.

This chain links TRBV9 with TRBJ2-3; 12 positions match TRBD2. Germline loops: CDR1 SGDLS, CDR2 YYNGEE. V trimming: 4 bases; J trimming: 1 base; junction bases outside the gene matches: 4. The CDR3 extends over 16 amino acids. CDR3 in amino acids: CASSTRLAGGTDTQYF. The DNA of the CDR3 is TGTGCCAGCAGCACGAGACTAGCGGGGGGCACAGATACGCAGTATTTT.

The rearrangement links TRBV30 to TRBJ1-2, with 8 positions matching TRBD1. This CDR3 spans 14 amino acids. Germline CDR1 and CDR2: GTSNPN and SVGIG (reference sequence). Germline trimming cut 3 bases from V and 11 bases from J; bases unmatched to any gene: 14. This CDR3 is CAWSGARGLEGYTF. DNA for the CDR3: TGTGCCTGGAGCGGGGCCAGGGGGCTCGAAGGGTACACCTTC.

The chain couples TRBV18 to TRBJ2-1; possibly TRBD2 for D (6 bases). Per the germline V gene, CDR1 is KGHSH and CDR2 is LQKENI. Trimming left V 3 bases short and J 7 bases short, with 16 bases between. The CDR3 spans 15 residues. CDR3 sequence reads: CASSPSSAGSNEQFF. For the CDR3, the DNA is TGTGCCAGCTCACCCAGCAGTGCGGGGAGTAATGAGCAGTTCTTC. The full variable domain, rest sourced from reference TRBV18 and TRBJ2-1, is NAGVMQNPRHLVRRRGQEARLRCSPMKGHSHVYWYRQLPEEGLKFMVYLQKENIIDESGMPKERFSAEFPKEGPSILRIQQVVRGDSAAYFCASSPSSAGSNEQFFGPGTRLTVL.